Shown below are 26 T cell receptor beta chains from a single sample sequenced in a study of cytomegalovirus exposure and HLA in healthy donors. This PCR relied on a set of 60 Vbeta primers and 13 Jbeta primers. Libraries were prepared by immunoSEQ multiplex PCR; TCRdb keeps only in-frame clonotypes and omits some of them. The sample includes some 100,000 clones, about two thirds of them seen just once. The specimen sequenced was PBMCs. The receptors were gathered from a woman in her fifties or sixties in good health and CMV-seropositive.

This clone came up a few times. The chain recombines TRBV7-3 with TRBJ1-1; D perhaps matches TRBD1 (5 bases). V was trimmed by 8 bases and J by 3 bases, leaving 13 bases between them. CDR1 is SGHTA, CDR2 FQGTGA, per germline. The CDR3 loop spans 13 amino acids. The CDR3 DNA is TGTGCCAGCGGGGCTCAGGGCTACACTGAAGCTTTCTTT. Translation gives CASGAQGYTEAFF.

The rearrangement links TRBV7-9 to TRBJ2-3; 7 bases agree with TRBD2. V was clipped by 6 bases and J by 6 bases; unmatched bases: 12. The V gene's germline CDR1 is SEHNR and CDR2 FQNEAQ (reference sequence). This CDR3 has 15 amino acids. The CDR3 sequence is CASRPVREGPDTQYF. The CDR3 coding sequence is TGTGCCAGCAGGCCGGTAAGGGAGGGCCCTGATACGCAGTATTTT.

This clone was picked up a small number of times. The chain links TRBV4-1 to TRBJ2-3, with 8 positions matching TRBD2. The junction had 10 bases not matched to a gene; V was cut back by 6 bases and J by 5 bases. The germline V gene encodes CDR1 MGHRA and CDR2 YSYEKL. The CDR3 is 15 residues long. CDR3 DNA sequence: TGCGCCAGCAGTCTCCCGGGGGGGGGACGAGATACGCAGTATTTT. Translation: CASSLPGGGRDTQYF.

The rearrangement joins TRBV7-9 to TRBJ1-1, with unresolved D. The CDR3 is made up of 14 amino acids. The germline V gene has CDR1 SEHNR and CDR2 FQNEAQ (reference sequence). Trimming stripped 4 bases from V and 7 bases from J, with 16 bases between. CDR3 coding DNA: TGTGCCAGCAGCTACGATTATGGGCAAGATGAAGCTTTCTTT. Its translation: CASSYDYGQDEAFF.

The chain couples TRBV6-1 to TRBJ1-2; tentatively, D is TRBD1 (5 bases). Germline CDR1 reads MNHNS; CDR2 reads SASEGT. The CDR3 runs to 12 residues. V lost 7 bases and J lost 4, with 10 bases in between. The CDR3 nucleotides read TGTGCCAGCACCAGGGTGGGCTATGGCTACACCTTC. It encodes CASTRVGYGYTF.

The chain recombines TRBV7-3 with TRBJ2-3; tentative D call: TRBD2 (5 bases). The germline V gene encodes CDR1 SGHTA and CDR2 FQGTGA. The V gene lost 5 bases and the J gene lost 6 bases, with 21 bases spanning the gap. The CDR3 has 16 residues. This chain's CDR3 is CASSPSGVVVSDTQYF. The CDR3 DNA reads TGTGCCAGCAGCCCCTCCGGGGTAGTGGTCTCGGATACGCAGTATTTT.

The rearrangement links TRBV28 to TRBJ1-1, with TRBD1 identical over 7 bases. Germline V CDR1 and CDR2: MDHEN, SYDVKM. V lost 5 bases and J lost 1; bases outside the gene matches: 4. The CDR3 length is 14 residues. The CDR3 DNA reads TGTGCCAGCAGTCGACAGGGCCCGAACACTGAAGCTTTCTTT. It specifies CASSRQGPNTEAFF.

The rearrangement links TRBV18 to TRBJ2-2; TRBD1 aligns across 7 bases. The CDR3 loop spans 15 amino acids. The trim removed 5 bases at V and 1 base at J, leaving 4 bases unmatched. The germline V gene encodes CDR1 KGHSH and CDR2 LQKENI. The CDR3 protein is CASSFDRVNTGELFF. DNA of the CDR3: TGTGCCAGCTCATTCGACAGGGTGAACACCGGGGAGCTGTTTTTT.

This clone was seen only once. The chain combines TRBV11-2 with TRBJ2-5, with a tentative D call TRBD2 (6 bases). The CDR3 is 16 residues long. Germline-derived CDR1 and CDR2 are SGHAT and FQNNGV. Trimming left V 4 bases short and J 5 bases short, with 20 bases between. The CDR3 sequence is CASSSHGAGRGETQYF. The CDR3 nucleotides read TGTGCCAGCAGCTCTCACGGGGCGGGGCGGGGTGAGACCCAGTACTTC.

In its sample, this clone was seen a few times. The chain combines TRBV7-8 with TRBJ2-5; 8 bases fit TRBD1. From germline, CDR1 is SGHVS and CDR2 FQNEAQ. The CDR3 has 16 amino acids. V was clipped by 4 bases and J by 6 bases; unmatched bases: 13. The CDR3 reads CASSSSTGGFLKTQYF. CDR3 DNA: TGTGCCAGCAGCTCATCCACAGGGGGATTCTTAAAGACCCAGTACTTC.

The chain combines TRBV2 with TRBJ2-7; perhaps TRBD1 as D (6 bases). Germline values: CDR1 SNHLY, CDR2 FYNNEI. V was clipped by 3 bases and J by 6 bases, with 12 bases between them. The CDR3 consists of 13 residues. As DNA, the CDR3 is TGTGCCAGCAGTGACGGGAAAGGGGGCGAGCAGTACTTC. Translating gives CASSDGKGGEQYF.

The chain carries TRBV19 and TRBJ2-1; a possible D gene is TRBD2 (6 bases). Deletions cut 5 bases from V and 0 bases from J, with 11 bases between. The CDR3 runs 15 residues. Germline CDR1 and CDR2: LNHDA and SQIVND (reference sequence). The CDR3 sequence is CASSVAGSSYNEQFF. DNA for the CDR3: TGTGCCAGTAGTGTTGCGGGGAGCTCCTACAATGAGCAGTTCTTC.

Here the CDR3 reads CASSQAPWGEFTFKNIQYF. The CDR3 DNA follows: TGCGCCAGCAGCCAAGCTCCCTGGGGGGAATTCACTTTCAAAAACATTCAGTACTTC. This chain links TRBV4-1 with TRBJ2-4; possibly TRBD2 for D (6 bases). CDR1 is MGHRA, CDR2 YSYEKL, per germline. CDR3 length equals 19 residues. The germline V and J ends were trimmed by 1 base and 3 bases, with 22 bases remaining between them.

The CDR3 here is CATSRPGQGNNEQFF. Written as DNA, the CDR3 is TGTGCCACCAGCAGACCGGGACAGGGAAACAATGAGCAGTTCTTC. The chain couples TRBV15 to TRBJ2-1; 9 bases align to TRBD1. V dropped 2 bases and J dropped 5; count of bases not matched to a gene: 4. CDR3 length: 15 residues. Germline V gives CDR1 LNHNV, CDR2 YYDKDF (reference sequence).

The V and J genes are TRBV4-1 and TRBJ2-2, with D perhaps TRBD2 (6 bases). The V and J ends lost 4 bases and 9 bases respectively, with 12 bases between them. This CDR3 region has 13 residues. In germline, CDR1 is MGHRA, CDR2 YSYEKL. The CDR3 DNA follows: TGCGCCAGCAGCCGACTAGGGTTAAGGGAGCTGTTTTTT. Its translation: CASSRLGLRELFF.

The CDR3 sequence is CASSLTAGGISYNEQFF. CDR3 DNA: TGTGCCAGCAGTTTAACAGCGGGAGGTATCTCCTACAATGAGCAGTTCTTC. The chain employs TRBV28 and TRBJ2-1, with 9 bases lining up with TRBD2. V dropped 2 bases and J dropped 0; count of bases not matched to a gene: 5. Germline V gene lookup returns CDR1 MDHEN and CDR2 SYDVKM. The CDR3 is 17 residues long.

V usage is TRBV29-1 and J usage is TRBJ1-1, with D hard to call. The V gene's germline CDR1 is SQVTM and CDR2 ANQGSEA. The CDR3 is made up of 13 amino acids. V lost 0 bases, J lost 1 base, and 6 bases lay in between. CDR3 DNA sequence: TGCAGCGTTGAAGAAGCGGGGAACACTGAAGCTTTCTTT. Its translation: CSVEEAGNTEAFF.

The count of this clone is one. The J gene is TRBJ1-1, the V gene TRBV5-4; 7 nucleotides agree with TRBD1. This CDR3 region has 11 residues. V trimming: 3 bases; J trimming: 9 bases; junction bases outside the gene matches: 2. The germline V gene has CDR1 SGHNT and CDR2 YYREEE (reference sequence). The CDR3 sequence: CASSWGQQAFF. For the CDR3, the DNA is TGTGCCAGCAGCTGGGGACAGCAAGCTTTCTTT.

This chain uses TRBV27 with TRBJ1-5, with D maybe TRBD1 (6 bases). Germline CDR1 is MNHEY and CDR2 is SMNVEV (reference sequence). V lost 4 bases, J lost 0 bases, and 16 bases lay in between. The CDR3 extends over 17 amino acids. The DNA of the CDR3 is TGTGCCAGCAGTTCTCTAGGGGGGGTGAATAGCAATCAGCCCCAGCATTTT. Its translation: CASSSLGGVNSNQPQHF.

The gene calls are TRBV2 and TRBJ2-6, with D possibly matching TRBD1 (5 bases). The CDR3 runs 15 residues. Germline lookup yields CDR1 SNHLY and CDR2 FYNNEI. Trimming removed 8 bases from V and 0 bases from J, with 11 bases in between. CDR3 bases: TGTGCCAGCCAGGGCAGCTCCTCTGGGGCCAACGTCCTGACTTTC. Its translation: CASQGSSSGANVLTF. Full variable domain (remainder filled in from reference TRBV2 and TRBJ2-6): EPEVTQTPSHQVTQMGQEVILRCVPISNHLYFYWYRQILGQKVEFLVSFYNNEISEKSEIFDDQFSVERPDGSNFTLKIRSTKLEDSAMYFCASQGSSSGANVLTFGAGSRLTVL.

V gene TRBV7-2 combines with J gene TRBJ2-2, with 9 positions matching TRBD1. Germline V CDR1 and CDR2: SGHTA, FQGNSA. V lost 4 bases and J lost 4; bases outside the gene matches: 10. This CDR3 comprises 17 residues. CDR3 loop: CASSSIRDRVSTGELFF. The CDR3 nucleotides are TGTGCCAGCAGCTCGATACGGGACAGGGTGTCCACCGGGGAGCTGTTTTTT.

Only a few counts were recorded for this clone. This chain links TRBV2 with TRBJ2-1, with TRBD1 matching over 7 bases. After removal of 8 bases from V and 3 bases from J, the junction contained 7 bases not matched to a gene. CDR1 is SNHLY, CDR2 FYNNEI, per germline. CDR3 length: 14 residues. For the CDR3, the DNA is TGTGCCAGCCATTCCGGGACAGACTACAATGAGCAGTTCTTC. This sequence encodes CASHSGTDYNEQFF.

Here the CDR3 reads CSVAVNTEAFF. As DNA, the CDR3 is TGCAGCGTTGCAGTGAACACTGAAGCTTTCTTT. The V gene is TRBV29-1, the J gene TRBJ1-1, with unresolved D. The CDR3 totals 11 residues. The V gene's germline CDR1 is SQVTM and CDR2 ANQGSEA. The V gene lost 4 bases and the J gene lost 0 bases, with 3 bases spanning the gap.

The chain has TRBV2 and TRBJ1-5; 10 bases fit TRBD1. V lost 8 bases to trimming and J lost 3 bases; unmatched junction nucleotides: 7. The CDR3 runs to 15 residues. Germline V lookup: CDR1 SNHLY, CDR2 FYNNEI. As DNA, the CDR3 is TGTGCCAGCCAAAGGACAGGGGGAGACAATCAGCCCCAGCATTTT. Its protein product is CASQRTGGDNQPQHF.

This clone was counted between two and nine times. CDR3 DNA: TGTGCCAGCTCACGCACGAAGGACACCAGGGCGGAGACCCAGTACTTC. It yields the protein CASSRTKDTRAETQYF. The genes are TRBV18 and TRBJ2-5, with a tentative D call TRBD1 (5 bases). The V gene's germline CDR1 is KGHSH and CDR2 LQKENI. CDR3 length: 16 amino acids. Trimming left V 4 bases short and J 5 bases short, with 20 bases between.

The CDR3 coding sequence is TGTGCCAGCAGCGGCAGGGACAGGAGGTCTGGGGCCAACGTCCTGACTTTC. This sequence encodes CASSGRDRRSGANVLTF. The rearrangement links TRBV7-3 to TRBJ2-6; 8 bases line up with TRBD1. CDR1 SGHTA and CDR2 FQGTGA come from the germline V gene. With V trimmed by 5 bases and J by 1 base, 7 bases remained unmatched. The CDR3 has 17 amino acids. The full variable domain, its missing parts supplied by reference TRBV7-3 and TRBJ2-6, is GAGVSQTPSNKVTEKGKYVELRCDPISGHTALYWYRQSLGQGPEFLIYFQGTGAADDSGLPNDRFFAVRPEGSVSTLKIQRTERGDSAVYLCASSGRDRRSGANVLTFGAGSRLTVL.